This entry describes one T cell receptor (beta chain). Its specificity is not known. The sample originates from a study of OX40 agonist ivuxolimab in advanced cancers. About the study: Three patients, one with hepatocellular carcinoma and two with cutaneous melanoma, responded partially. Study outcomes and limitations: Compared with CD4+, CD8+ T cells on average had more expanded clones.

Sequencing was performed with immunoSEQ multiplex PCR; in TCRdb, only in-frame clones are kept and a portion is missing. The table has tens of thousands of clones, 89% seen once. CDR3 length equals 14 residues. Germline CDR1 and CDR2: LGHNA and YNFKEQ. Trimming stripped 1 base from V and 5 bases from J, with 11 bases between. This sequence joins TRBV4-2 and TRBJ1-2; D is ambiguous. The sample consisted of CD4+ or CD8+ T cells sorted from blood, taken in a trial of the OX40 agonist ivuxolimab. The source is an adult with an advanced solid tumor such as melanoma, head and neck, liver or kidney cancer. The CDR3 loop is CASSQADGLYGYTF. The CDR3 nucleotides are TGTGCCAGCAGCCAAGCCGACGGACTATATGGCTACACCTTC.